These T cell receptor beta chains were read from a single sample in a study of T cell repertoires in cytomegalovirus infection. TCRdb reprocessed the reads via MiXCR and lists one record per CDR3 protein. The data hold around 530,000 distinct CDR3 sequences, with less than 30% observed a single time. The sequenced sample consisted of PBMCs. The receptor source for this set is a human donor in good health (CMV status not recorded). Some clones in this sample may be carry-over from other donors' samples. The CDR3 runs from the conserved cysteine through the conserved F or W. The order of the fields is CDR3 DNA, CDR3 protein, D gene, clone size, V gene, J gene. D genes are given only for firm matches. A row's size may be missing; if present it is once, few, many or a size class.

TGTGCCAGCAGCCATAGCGGGAACACCGGGGAGCTGTTTTTT	CASSHSGNTGELFF	NA	few	TRBV7-9	TRBJ2-2
TGTGCCAGCAGCGTAGACAGGGGTAATGAAGCTTTCTTT	CASSVDRGNEAFF	TRBD1	many	TRBV7-2	TRBJ1-1
TGCGCCAGCAGCCAAGATAGTGTTCCAGGAGGCCTGTTTTTT	CASSQDSVPGGLFF	NA	NA	TRBV4-3	TRBJ1-4
TGTGCCAGCAGTTACGAATTGGGGCGGGACAGCTCCTACAATGAGCAGTTCTTC	CASSYELGRDSSYNEQFF	NA	few	TRBV6-2/TRBV6-3	TRBJ2-1
TGTGCCAGTAGTTCCAGGACTAGCGCCCTAAGCTCCTACGAGCAGTACTTC	CASSSRTSALSSYEQYF	TRBD2	once	TRBV19	TRBJ2-7
TGTGCCAGCAGCACCCGTGGAACTAATGAAAAACTGTTTTTT	CASSTRGTNEKLFF	NA	many	TRBV7-9	TRBJ1-4
TGTGCCAGCAGCTCGGGACAGGCCTATGGCTACACCTTC	CASSSGQAYGYTF	TRBD1	many	TRBV7-2	TRBJ1-2
TGTGCCAGCAGGGGTGGACCGGGCCAAGAGACCCAGTACTTC	CASRGGPGQETQYF	NA	few	TRBV27	TRBJ2-5
TGTGCCAGCACCCGTAGGGGGGCTGGAAACACCATATATTTT	CASTRRGAGNTIYF	NA	many	TRBV7-2	TRBJ1-3
TGTGCCAGCTCGCGTTCCAACGTTTTTGATTCACCCCTCCACTTT	CASSRSNVFDSPLHF	NA	many	TRBV18	TRBJ1-6
TGTGCCACCACCCACTCGGGGATAGGCAATCAGCCCCAGCATTTT	CATTHSGIGNQPQHF	NA	few	TRBV28	TRBJ1-5
TGTGCCAGCAGCCCTACTAGCGGGAGTTGGAATGAGCAGTTCTTC	CASSPTSGSWNEQFF	TRBD2	few	TRBV28	TRBJ2-1
TGCGCCAGCAGCTGGCGACTAGCGGGGGTCCAAGAGACCCAGTACTTC	CASSWRLAGVQETQYF	TRBD2	once	TRBV5-1	TRBJ2-5
TGTGCCAGCAGCTTAGCGACAGCCACCTACGAGCAGTACTTC	CASSLATATYEQYF	NA	many	TRBV7-2	TRBJ2-7
TGTGCCAGCAGTGACCGGGCGGGAGGTCGGAATGAGCAGTTCTTC	CASSDRAGGRNEQFF	TRBD2	few	TRBV6-4	TRBJ2-1
TGTGCCAGCAGCTCAGGGGGATGGGAGACCCAGTACTTC	CASSSGGWETQYF	TRBD1	few	TRBV5-4	TRBJ2-5
TGTGCCAGCAGCCGGGCCGGGACAGGGGCTGGAAACACCATATATTTT	CASSRAGTGAGNTIYF	TRBD1	many	TRBV7-2	TRBJ1-3
TGCAGTGCCTCGCGGGTGGACACTGAAGCTTTCTTT	CSASRVDTEAFF	NA	NA	TRBV20-1	TRBJ1-1
TGTGCCAGCAAACCCAACCGGGACAGGGGAGATGGCTACACCTTC	CASKPNRDRGDGYTF	TRBD1	few	TRBV2	TRBJ1-2
TGTGCCAGCAGGGGAGGGAGTTATGGCTACACCTTC	CASRGGSYGYTF	NA	NA	TRBV6-1	TRBJ1-2
TGTGCCAGCAGCCGGCTAGAGTCAGATACGCAGTATTTT	CASSRLESDTQYF	NA	NA	TRBV12-3/TRBV12-4	TRBJ2-3
TGTGCCAGCAAGGGGACAGGTCTTGCGCCGGACACCGGGGAGCTGTTTTTT	CASKGTGLAPDTGELFF	TRBD1	NA	TRBV7-9	TRBJ2-2
TGTGCCAGCAGAAGGACAGCTGGGGACACCGGGGAGCTGTTTTTT	CASRRTAGDTGELFF	NA	few	TRBV2	TRBJ2-2
TGTGCCAGCAGTGAAGAGGGTTTGGTGACCCAGTACTTC	CASSEEGLVTQYF	NA	few	TRBV2	TRBJ2-5
TGTGCCAGCAACCGAGAGGGGAACACTGAAGCTTTCTTT	CASNREGNTEAFF	NA	many	TRBV7-9	TRBJ1-1
TGTGCCAGCAGCTTAACGTCCCGGGGGGCCGCGAGCACCGGGGAGCTGTTTTTT	CASSLTSRGAASTGELFF	NA	many	TRBV7-8	TRBJ2-2
TGTGCCAGCAGAAGAGCCGCCGAAGTCTATGGCTACACCTTC	CASRRAAEVYGYTF	NA	NA	TRBV7-9	TRBJ1-2
TGCAGTGCTAGATTCTCCCACTTGGCTAGCGGACTCCAAGAGACCCAGTACTTC	CSARFSHLASGLQETQYF	TRBD2	NA	TRBV20-1	TRBJ2-5
TGTGCCAGCAGCTTAGCCCCTCTAAACACCGGGGAGCTGTTTTTT	CASSLAPLNTGELFF	NA	few	TRBV7-9	TRBJ2-2
TGTGCCAGCAGCGAACAACTAGTTGCCGATACGCAGTATTTT	CASSEQLVADTQYF	NA	many	TRBV7-2	TRBJ2-3
TGTGCCAGCAGCTCCGATAGTAGCACAGATACGCAGTATTTT	CASSSDSSTDTQYF	NA	NA	TRBV7-2	TRBJ2-3